This T cell receptor (beta chain) stems from a study of CXCR3-negative and CXCR3-positive naive CD8 T cells. General study findings and limits: Researchers reported similar TRBV-TRBJ usage in naive CXCR3-negative and CXCR3-positive cells, though memory differed. Naive cells with CXCR3 showed TRB CDR3s that were more hydrophobic than those in CXCR3-negative naive cells. Comparably high diversity was seen in both naive subsets, and much lower diversity in memory CD8+ cells.

Worth noting for this clonotype: As yet, its antigen is unknown.

TRB cDNA libraries were made by UMI-labeled 5' RACE. For each CDR3 protein, TCRdb gives one entry from its re-call of the 5' RACE reads, without DNA. This table lists over 95,000 distinct CDR3 sequences. Sorting yielded triplicates of around 300,000 cells for each CD8+ T cell subset. CD45RO-CCR7+CD27+CD95- cells counted as naive CD8+ T cells. The germline gives CDR1 LGHDT, CDR2 YNNKEL (reference sequence). The CDR3 runs 18 residues. This TCR was recovered from a human donor in good health. Some clones in this sample may be carry-over from other donors' samples. The chain has TRBV3-1 and TRBJ2-7; as DNA is missing, the TRBD1 call by TCRdb cannot be tested. Sequences were obtained from naive CXCR3+ CD8+ T cells from blood. Subset given: CD45RO-CCR7+CD27+CD95- naive CD8+ T cells expressing CXCR3 (TNR3+). CDR3 sequence: CASSQDPQGFWKTYEQYF.